These 12 T cell receptor beta chains were all obtained from the same sample, sequenced in a study of preoperative IRX-2 immunotherapy in early breast cancer. TCRdb's copy holds only in-frame clones and misses some; the assay was immunoSEQ multiplex PCR. The table lists around 30,000 clones, more than 65% of them singletons. Treatment indicated: preoperative locoregional IRX-2 cytokine immunotherapy. The source was lymph node tissue, collected before IRX-2 immunotherapy. Every receptor here comes from a human donor with breast cancer.

This clone was detected only once. The J gene is TRBJ2-5, the V gene TRBV1; the DNA was not compared with TRBD2, the D call given in the table. TRBV1 is an annotated pseudogene. The CDR3 sequence is 18 residues long. The CDR3 here is CASSQVRGLAGGQETQYF. DNA of the CDR3: TGCGCCAGCAGCCAAGTTAGGGGCCTAGCGGGGGGTCAAGAGACCCAGTACTTC.

The rearrangement links TRBV11-3 to TRBJ1-6; 10 positions match TRBD1. CDR1 SGHNT and CDR2 YENEEA come from the germline V gene. Trimming at V came to 6 bases and at J to 11 bases, leaving 10 bases not matched to a gene. This CDR3 comprises 15 residues. DNA for the CDR3: TGTGCCAGCAGTCTTGACCGGGACAGGGGAACACCCCTCCACTTT. Its protein is CASSLDRDRGTPLHF.

This clone was counted only a few times. The V call is TRBV12-5, the J call TRBJ1-5; D perhaps matches TRBD1 (5 bases). CDR1 is LGHNT and CDR2 is FRNRAP in the germline V gene. The CDR3 is 14 amino acids. The CDR3 DNA reads as TGTGCCAGCGGAGGGGAGGGCAACAATCAGCCCCAGCATTTT. It is translated as CASGGEGNNQPQHF.

The genes are TRBV5-1 and TRBJ2-3; TRBD2 matches 7 bases. Looked up from germline, CDR1 is SGHRS and CDR2 is YFSETQ. J lost 0 bases, V lost 4 bases, and 5 bases had no gene match. This CDR3 is 15 amino acids long. The CDR3 is CASSRGLPSTDTQYF. CDR3 nucleotide sequence: TGCGCCAGCAGCCGGGGACTACCGAGCACAGATACGCAGTATTTT.

V usage is TRBV15 and J usage is TRBJ2-3; D not resolved. CDR1 and CDR2 (germline): LNHNV, YYDKDF (reference sequence). The CDR3 sequence is 17 residues long. The V end was cut by 0 bases, the J end by 2 bases, with 15 bases between. Here the CDR3 reads CATSRDLRGANTDTQYF. The CDR3 region has the DNA TGTGCCACCAGCAGAGATTTACGAGGAGCTAACACAGATACGCAGTATTTT.

This clone has a single count. The chain joins TRBV19 to TRBJ2-1, with TRBD2 matching 8 bases. V gave up 7 bases and J gave up 7 bases; unmatched junction bases: 12. CDR1 and CDR2 from the germline V gene are LNHDA and SQIVND (reference sequence). The CDR3 sequence is 15 residues long. Here the CDR3 reads CASTQLAARENEQFF. For the CDR3, the DNA is TGTGCCAGTACCCAACTAGCGGCTAGAGAGAATGAGCAGTTCTTC. The full variable domain, rest sourced from reference TRBV19 and TRBJ2-1, is DGGITQSPKYLFRKEGQNVTLSCEQNLNHDAMYWYRQDPGQGLRLIYYSQIVNDFQKGDIAEGYSVSREKKESFPLTVTSAQKNPTAFYLCASTQLAARENEQFFGPGTRLTVL.

The V call is TRBV19, the J call TRBJ1-5; D perhaps matches TRBD1 (6 bases). Per germline, CDR1 LNHDA and CDR2 SQIVND (reference sequence). V was clipped by 5 bases and J by 5 bases, with 13 bases between them. The length of the CDR3 is 14 residues. As DNA, the CDR3 is TGTGCCAGTAGTTCTAAACAGGGTGATCAGCCCCAGCATTTT. The encoded protein is CASSSKQGDQPQHF. Combining the CDR3 with reference TRBV19 and TRBJ1-5 gives the whole variable domain DGGITQSPKYLFRKEGQNVTLSCEQNLNHDAMYWYRQDPGQGLRLIYYSQIVNDFQKGDIAEGYSVSREKKESFPLTVTSAQKNPTAFYLCASSSKQGDQPQHFGDGTRLSIL.

This chain connects TRBV5-1 to TRBJ2-3; 10 bases fit TRBD2. Germline trimming cut 0 bases from V and 2 bases from J; bases unmatched to any gene: 3. The CDR3 contains 16 residues. Germline V gives CDR1 SGHRS, CDR2 YFSETQ. The CDR3 DNA reads TGCGCCAGCAGCTTGGATCTAGCGGGGGACACAGATACGCAGTATTTT. Amino acids: CASSLDLAGDTDTQYF.

This clone was recorded once. The rearrangement uses TRBV6-8 and TRBJ1-5; possibly TRBD1 for D (5 bases). The CDR3 spans 16 residues. Germline V gives CDR1 MNHGY, CDR2 SAAAGT. Trimming took off 0 bases at V and 1 base at J, with 10 bases between the two ends. CDR3 in amino acids: CASSYSGTGSNQPQHF. Here the CDR3 DNA reads TGTGCCAGCAGTTACTCCGGGACGGGAAGCAATCAGCCCCAGCATTTT.

The genes are TRBV6-8 and TRBJ2-2, with a tentative D call TRBD1 (5 bases). The CDR3 is 14 amino acids. V lost 4 bases and J 6 bases, leaving 12 bases between the germline ends. Germline assignment: CDR1 MNHGY and CDR2 SAAAGT. CDR3 sequence: CASSFSGQAGELFF. The CDR3 DNA sequence: TGTGCCAGCAGTTTCTCAGGGCAGGCCGGGGAGCTGTTTTTT.

This rearrangement joins TRBV14 to TRBJ2-5; no clear D gene. Trimming pared 2 bases from V and 4 bases from J, leaving 14 bases between. The CDR3 runs to 15 residues. Looked up from germline, CDR1 is SGHDN and CDR2 is FVKESK. DNA of the CDR3: TGTGCCAGCAGCCAATGGGGAACCAGATCAGAGACCCAGTACTTC. Its translation: CASSQWGTRSETQYF.

This clone occurred once. V gene TRBV11-3 combines with J gene TRBJ1-1, with D perhaps TRBD1 (6 bases). Germline CDR1 is SGHNT and CDR2 is YENEEA. The V end lost 0 bases, the J end lost 4 bases, and 12 bases lay between the germline ends. This CDR3 contains 15 residues. Written as DNA, the CDR3 is TGTGCCAGCAGCTTAGAGGGGGCTCGGGGCACTGAAGCTTTCTTT. Translation: CASSLEGARGTEAFF.